This passage covers 17 T cell receptor beta chains from one sample sequenced in a study of STAT5B mutations in CD4+ large granular lymphocyte leukemia. Produced via immunoSEQ multiplex PCR; TCRdb's table is partial and in-frame only. The sample lists around 29,000 clones; 65% to 80% were seen once. Source material: CD4+ T cells from blood buffy coats. The receptor source for this set is a human donor in good health.

The table lists this clone with a count of one. V and J are TRBV11-2 and TRBJ2-1; a possible D gene is TRBD2 (5 bases). Deletions cut 5 bases from V and 3 bases from J, with 14 bases between. The germline gives CDR1 SGHAT, CDR2 FQNNGV. This CDR3 has 15 residues. CDR3 amino acids: CASSLATLVYNEQFF. CDR3 sequence (DNA): TGTGCCAGCAGCCTAGCCACTCTAGTCTACAATGAGCAGTTCTTC.

The rearrangement links TRBV7-8 to TRBJ2-1; D tentatively reads TRBD1 or TRBD2 (6 bases each). V was pared by 7 bases and J by 4 bases, with 14 bases between. Germline V lookup: CDR1 SGHVS, CDR2 FQNEAQ. This CDR3 comprises 14 residues. CDR3 amino acids: CASNGGGAYNEQFF. The CDR3 nucleotides read TGTGCCAGCAATGGGGGCGGGGCATACAATGAGCAGTTCTTC.

This clone was seen a few times. This sequence joins TRBV5-1 and TRBJ1-2; TRBD1 matches 9 bases. Unmatched junction bases numbered 4, after V lost 0 bases and J lost 4 bases. The length of the CDR3 is 15 residues. CDR1 and CDR2 (germline): SGHRS, YFSETQ. The CDR3 coding sequence is TGCGCCAGCAGCTTGGGGACAGGGGACTTCTATGGCTACACCTTC. Translating it yields CASSLGTGDFYGYTF.

The chain has TRBV6-5 and TRBJ1-1; tentatively, D is TRBD1 (5 bases). Per the germline V gene, CDR1 is MNHEY and CDR2 is SVGAGI. This CDR3 is built from 12 residues. Trimming stripped 8 bases from V and 8 bases from J, with 15 bases between. The CDR3 DNA is TGTGCCAGCGGTAGGGACGGGGCAGAAGCTTTCTTT. Translated: CASGRDGAEAFF.

The rearrangement uses TRBV28 and TRBJ1-6; TRBD1 matches at 7 bases. The CDR3 sequence is 16 residues long. CDR1 and CDR2 (germline): MDHEN, SYDVKM. V lost 5 bases to trimming and J lost 4 bases; unmatched junction nucleotides: 8. The CDR3 DNA reads as TGTGCCAGCAGTCCTACAGGGGCCCCGTATAATTCACCCCTCCACTTT. Translation gives CASSPTGAPYNSPLHF.

The chain recombines TRBV10-3 with TRBJ2-1; 8 bases fit TRBD2. Trimming removed 4 bases from V and 5 bases from J; junction bases left unmatched: 7. This CDR3 spans 15 amino acids. Germline V gene data show CDR1 as ENHRY and CDR2 as SYGVKD. The CDR3 protein is CAISGGSGVDNEQFF. DNA of the CDR3: TGTGCCATCAGTGGGGGTAGCGGGGTAGACAATGAGCAGTTCTTC.

J is TRBJ2-7 and V is TRBV6-5, with D possibly being TRBD1 (5 bases). Trimming cost V 0 bases and J 3 bases, with 9 bases left between them. CDR3 length equals 14 residues. Per germline, CDR1 MNHEY and CDR2 SVGAGI. The CDR3 sequence is CASSYSRQGYEQYF. In DNA, the CDR3 is TGTGCCAGCAGTTACTCGAGGCAGGGCTACGAGCAGTACTTC.

CDR3 loop: CASSIGRGTPNEKLFF. The CDR3 DNA reads TGTGCCAGTAGTATCGGCAGGGGGACGCCTAATGAAAAACTGTTTTTT. The chain joins TRBV19 to TRBJ1-4; TRBD1 agrees at 7 bases. Germline loops: CDR1 LNHDA, CDR2 SQIVND (reference sequence). The CDR3 extends over 16 amino acids. Unmatched junction bases numbered 7, after V lost 3 bases and J lost 3 bases.

This rearrangement joins TRBV7-9 to TRBJ2-7, with 7 bases fitting TRBD2. The CDR3 consists of 16 residues. V shed 1 base and J 1 base; nucleotides not matched to a gene: 7. CDR1 is SEHNR, CDR2 FQNEAQ, per germline (reference sequence). The DNA of the CDR3 is TGTGCCAGCAGCTTAGTATCCGGGACTACATCCTACGAGCAGTACTTC. Translated, it gives CASSLVSGTTSYEQYF.

The chain recombines TRBV2 with TRBJ1-5; no clear D gene. This CDR3 has 13 amino acids. Trimming took 8 bases from V and 0 from J, leaving 8 bases between them. The germline V gene has CDR1 SNHLY and CDR2 FYNNEI. CDR3 amino acids: CASYRDSNQPQHF. CDR3 bases: TGTGCCAGCTACCGGGATAGCAATCAGCCCCAGCATTTT.

This clone was found a few times. The chain employs TRBV19 and TRBJ1-5; 8 bases are shared with TRBD1. Germline V gene sequence: CDR1 LNHDA, CDR2 SQIVND (reference sequence). J lost 4 bases, V lost 3 bases, and 5 bases had no gene match. The length of the CDR3 is 15 residues. CDR3 nucleotide sequence: TGTGCCAGTAGTATTCCCACAGGGGGGAATCAGCCCCAGCATTTT. This sequence encodes CASSIPTGGNQPQHF.

V and J are TRBV9 and TRBJ2-1; 12 bases fit TRBD2. V lost 2 bases to trimming and J lost 7 bases; unmatched junction nucleotides: 7. CDR3 length: 16 residues. The germline V gene has CDR1 SGDLS and CDR2 YYNGEE. CDR3 loop: CASSVNPSGRGNEQFF. CDR3 bases: TGTGCCAGCAGCGTCAACCCTAGCGGGAGGGGTAATGAGCAGTTCTTC.

This clone was recorded only once. The chain carries TRBV19 and TRBJ1-1; TRBD1 is a possible D gene (6 bases). This CDR3 is built from 14 residues. V was cut by 5 bases and J by 1 base, with 11 bases left in between. Germline V gene sequence: CDR1 LNHDA, CDR2 SQIVND (reference sequence). DNA for the CDR3: TGTGCCAGTAGTGCCCGGACAGAGAACACTGAAGCTTTCTTT. This codes for CASSARTENTEAFF. Together with reference TRBV19 and TRBJ1-1, the CDR3 gives the full variable domain: DGGITQSPKYLFRKEGQNVTLSCEQNLNHDAMYWYRQDPGQGLRLIYYSQIVNDFQKGDIAEGYSVSREKKESFPLTVTSAQKNPTAFYLCASSARTENTEAFFGQGTRLTVV.

This clone came up a few times. The chain carries TRBV15 and TRBJ2-2; D possibly uses TRBD1 or TRBD2 (5 bases each). Trimming left V 8 bases short and J 0 bases short, with 7 bases between. This CDR3 region has 13 residues. Germline V gene sequence: CDR1 LNHNV, CDR2 YYDKDF (reference sequence). This CDR3 is CATGGANTGELFF. CDR3 in DNA: TGTGCCACCGGGGGAGCGAACACCGGGGAGCTGTTTTTT.

This chain uses TRBV4-1 with TRBJ2-1, with 7 bases identical to TRBD2. This CDR3 is built from 15 residues. With 1 base clipped from V and 4 bases from J, the junction kept 4 bases outside the gene matches. Germline lookup yields CDR1 MGHRA and CDR2 YSYEKL. CDR3 DNA: TGCGCCAGCAGCCAAGGGAAGCGGGATTACAATGAGCAGTTCTTC. Its protein is CASSQGKRDYNEQFF.

The gene calls are TRBV30 and TRBJ2-1, with 10 bases identical to TRBD1. CDR1 and CDR2 from the germline V gene are GTSNPN and SVGIG (reference sequence). V lost 4 bases to trimming and J lost 4 bases; unmatched junction nucleotides: 4. CDR3 size: 14 residues. CDR3 region: CAWNGDRGYNEQFF. In DNA, the CDR3 is TGTGCCTGGAACGGGGACAGGGGTTACAATGAGCAGTTCTTC.

This clone was detected only once. The V gene is TRBV7-2, the J gene TRBJ2-5; 8 nucleotides agree with TRBD2. CDR1 and CDR2 from the germline V gene are SGHTA and FQGNSA. V was pared by 2 bases and J by 4 bases, with 3 bases of the junction left unmatched. CDR3 length: 14 amino acids. The CDR3 sequence is CASSLLTSGETQYF. In DNA, the CDR3 is TGTGCCAGCAGCTTACTCACTAGCGGAGAGACCCAGTACTTC. Combining the CDR3 with reference TRBV7-2 and TRBJ2-5 gives the whole variable domain GAGVSQSPSNKVTEKGKDVELRCDPISGHTALYWYRQSLGQGLEFLIYFQGNSAPDKSGLPSDRFSAERTGGSVSTLTIQRTQQEDSAVYLCASSLLTSGETQYFGPGTRLLVL.